This is a list of T cell receptor beta chains from one sample in a study of blood T cells in healthy people across ages. TCRdb recomputed calls from the 5' RACE reads with MiXCR, one row per CDR3 protein. The sample includes 1.4 million to 1.5 million distinct CDR3 sequences, around two fifths of them seen just once. The sequencing sample was made of blood. The receptors derive from a woman in her late teens or twenties in good health. CDR3s include the opening cysteine and the closing phenylalanine or tryptophan. The order of the fields is clone size, D gene, CDR3 length, V gene, J gene, CDR3 DNA, CDR3 protein. A D gene is named only where the DNA matches it firmly. The size of a clone is reported for some rows only, either as once, few or many, or as a class for expanded clones.

clone_size: -; d_call: TRBD2; cdr3_length: 14; v_call: TRBV6-1; j_call: TRBJ2-5; cdr3_nt: TGTGCCAGCATTGAGACTAGCGGGGTGGAGACCCAGTACTTC; cdr3_aa: CASIETSGVETQYF
clone_size: few; d_call: TRBD1; cdr3_length: 14; v_call: TRBV12-3/TRBV12-4; j_call: TRBJ2-7; cdr3_nt: TGTGCCAGCAGTCGCCCGGGACAGTCCTACGAGCAGTACTTC; cdr3_aa: CASSRPGQSYEQYF
clone_size: few; d_call: -; cdr3_length: 19; v_call: TRBV29-1; j_call: TRBJ2-1; cdr3_nt: TGCAGCGTTGAGTGGTGGCGGGGAAGCCGTTCTAGCTCCTACAATGAGCAGTTCTTC; cdr3_aa: CSVEWWRGSRSSSYNEQFF
clone_size: -; d_call: -; cdr3_length: 12; v_call: TRBV7-9; j_call: TRBJ2-7; cdr3_nt: TGTGCCAGCAGCTACGCCTACTACGAGCAGTACTTC; cdr3_aa: CASSYAYYEQYF
clone_size: -; d_call: TRBD2; cdr3_length: 15; v_call: TRBV10-3; j_call: TRBJ2-3; cdr3_nt: TGTGCCATCAGTGCCCTAGCGGGGATCACAGATACGCAGTATTTT; cdr3_aa: CAISALAGITDTQYF
clone_size: few; d_call: TRBD1; cdr3_length: 18; v_call: TRBV9; j_call: TRBJ2-1; cdr3_nt: TGTGCCAGCAGCGTAGTCGGGACAGGGGCCCTGGGGAACAATGAGCAGTTCTTC; cdr3_aa: CASSVVGTGALGNNEQFF
clone_size: -; d_call: -; cdr3_length: 14; v_call: TRBV12-3/TRBV12-4; j_call: TRBJ2-1; cdr3_nt: TGTGCCAGCAGTCTCACTATCATATACAATAAGCAGTTCTTC; cdr3_aa: CASSLTIIYNKQFF
clone_size: -; d_call: TRBD2; cdr3_length: 16; v_call: TRBV11-2; j_call: TRBJ2-1; cdr3_nt: TGTGCCAGCAGCTTAGACGGGGGGTTGACCTACAATGAGCAGTTCTTC; cdr3_aa: CASSLDGGLTYNEQFF
clone_size: -; d_call: -; cdr3_length: 22; v_call: TRBV12-3/TRBV12-4; j_call: TRBJ2-4; cdr3_nt: TGTGCCAGCAGTTTAAGGGAACGCGGACTCCGGACTCTCGGACGTACCAAAAACATTCAGTACTTC; cdr3_aa: CASSLRERGLRTLGRTKNIQYF
clone_size: -; d_call: -; cdr3_length: 12; v_call: TRBV13; j_call: TRBJ2-7; cdr3_nt: TGTGCCAGCAGCTTGCGGCCGTTTGAGCAGTACTTC; cdr3_aa: CASSLRPFEQYF
clone_size: -; d_call: -; cdr3_length: 15; v_call: TRBV7-8; j_call: TRBJ2-1; cdr3_nt: TGTGCCAGCAGCCCACCTAGTTCCTCCTACAATGAGCAGTTCTTC; cdr3_aa: CASSPPSSSYNEQFF
clone_size: -; d_call: TRBD1; cdr3_length: 13; v_call: TRBV20-1; j_call: TRBJ2-7; cdr3_nt: TGCAGTGCTAGAAGGACAGGGGGTGGCGAGCAGTACTTC; cdr3_aa: CSARRTGGGEQYF
clone_size: -; d_call: TRBD1; cdr3_length: 15; v_call: TRBV20-1; j_call: TRBJ2-5; cdr3_nt: TGCAGTGCTAGAGATTTGACAGGGGGCGAAGAGACCCAGTACTTC; cdr3_aa: CSARDLTGGEETQYF
clone_size: few; d_call: TRBD2; cdr3_length: 14; v_call: TRBV6-2/TRBV6-3; j_call: TRBJ2-2; cdr3_nt: TGTGCCATCGGACTAGCGGGAAACACCGGGGAGCTGTTTTTT; cdr3_aa: CAIGLAGNTGELFF
clone_size: -; d_call: -; cdr3_length: 14; v_call: TRBV15; j_call: TRBJ1-3; cdr3_nt: TGTGCCACCAGCAGAGGCCACAGGGCGAACACCATATATTTT; cdr3_aa: CATSRGHRANTIYF
clone_size: -; d_call: -; cdr3_length: 12; v_call: TRBV18; j_call: TRBJ2-5; cdr3_nt: TGTGCCAGCTCACCACCTCTAGAGACCCAGTACTTC; cdr3_aa: CASSPPLETQYF
clone_size: -; d_call: TRBD2; cdr3_length: 16; v_call: TRBV20-1; j_call: TRBJ2-1; cdr3_nt: TGCAGTGCTGGAGGGGTGTCGGGACTAGCAAACAATGAGCAGTTCTTC; cdr3_aa: CSAGGVSGLANNEQFF